This passage covers 14 T cell receptor beta chains from one sample sequenced in a study of blood T cells in healthy people across ages. The use of a sample-barcoded 5' primer and a J-beta primer mix characterized a second PCR of about 7 to 12 cycles. A single record per CDR3 protein comes from TCRdb applying MiXCR to the 5' RACE reads. The data show roughly 550,000 distinct CDR3 sequences, about 24% seen once. These records were also assigned to another study, of T cells of mothers and their children.

Sequencing was performed on blood. These receptors originate from a boy aged 5-17 years in good health.

As regards this clonotype: At one boundary the junction diverges from the germline segment, which might be a read error. V and J are TRBV7-2 and TRBJ1-1; no clear D. Germline values: CDR1 SGHTA, CDR2 FQGNSA. CDR3 length equals 14 residues. CDR3 nucleotide sequence: TGTGTCAGCAGCCGACTCCTCAGTAACACTGAAGCTTTCTTT. Its protein product is CVSSRLLSNTEAFF.

This clonotype was counted many times. The chain employs TRBV7-9 and TRBJ2-7; D gene unclear. Germline values: CDR1 SEHNR, CDR2 FQNEAQ (reference sequence). The CDR3 is made up of 14 amino acids. V gave up 0 bases and J gave up 0 bases, with 6 bases separating them. DNA of the CDR3: TGTGCCAGCAGCTTAGCAGGGTCCTCCTACGAGCAGTACTTC. Its translation: CASSLAGSSYEQYF.

The chain uses TRBV5-5 and TRBJ2-3; D remains ambiguous. V was trimmed by 2 bases and J by 0 bases, leaving 7 bases between them. The CDR3 is made up of 14 amino acids. Germline CDR1 and CDR2: SGHKS and YYEKEE (reference sequence). The CDR3: CASSFPSSTDTQYF. The CDR3 DNA sequence: TGTGCCAGCAGCTTCCCATCAAGCACAGATACGCAGTATTTT.

This clonotype was detected a few times. J is TRBJ1-2 and V is TRBV4-3, with D hard to call. The V and J ends lost 5 bases and 0 bases respectively, with 13 bases between them. CDR1 and CDR2 (germline): LGHNA, YSLEER. This CDR3 has 15 amino acids. The DNA for the CDR3 is TGCGCCAGCAGCATAGCCCAATCAACTAACTATGGCTACACCTTC. Its translation is CASSIAQSTNYGYTF.

In its sample, this clonotype was seen many times. The chain combines TRBV20-1 with TRBJ1-4; possible D gene TRBD1, 5 bases. Germline V gene sequence: CDR1 DFQATT, CDR2 SNEGSKA (reference sequence). This CDR3 spans 13 amino acids. The V end was cut by 4 bases, the J end by 4 bases, with 10 bases between. CDR3 region: CSAIRDLNEKLFF. CDR3 in DNA: TGCAGTGCTATAAGGGACCTTAATGAAAAACTGTTTTTT.

This chain connects TRBV20-1 to TRBJ2-3; 11 bases align to TRBD2. This CDR3 comprises 15 residues. V lost 3 bases and J lost 4; bases outside the gene matches: 6. Per the germline V gene, CDR1 is DFQATT and CDR2 is SNEGSKA (reference sequence). The CDR3 spells CSASRLAGSPDTQYF. CDR3 DNA sequence: TGCAGTGCTAGCCGACTAGCGGGATCCCCAGATACGCAGTATTTT.

At least ten counts were recorded for this clonotype. This sequence joins TRBV6-2 or TRBV6-3 and TRBJ2-5; 14 nucleotides match TRBD2. From germline, CDR1 is MNHEY and CDR2 SVGEGT. V gave up 6 bases and J gave up 5 bases; unmatched junction bases: 5. The CDR3 runs 15 residues. CDR3 bases: TGTGCCAGCAGCTGGGGACTAGCGGGAGCTGAGACCCAGTACTTC. As protein: CASSWGLAGAETQYF.

The CDR3 loop reads CASSFRPGGDTQYF. Written as DNA, the CDR3 is TGTGCCAGCAGCTTTAGACCAGGGGGAGATACGCAGTATTTT. V is TRBV7-2 and J is TRBJ2-3; TRBD1 aligns across 7 bases. Trimming took 3 bases from V and 5 from J; bases not matched to a gene: 5. CDR3 length equals 14 residues. The germline gives CDR1 SGHTA, CDR2 FQGNSA.

CDR3 protein: CASSQDLQHNEKLFF. The CDR3 DNA is TGTGCCAGCAGCCAAGATCTACAGCATAATGAAAAACTGTTTTTT. The chain joins TRBV3-1 to TRBJ1-4; D is ambiguous. This CDR3 region has 15 residues. Per germline, CDR1 LGHDT and CDR2 YNNKEL (reference sequence). Trimming removed 0 bases at V and 4 bases at J, with 9 bases between.

The V and J genes are TRBV7-2 and TRBJ2-1; 9 bases are a match to TRBD2. Germline-derived CDR1 and CDR2 are SGHTA and FQGNSA. V shed 1 base, J shed 2 bases, and the junction held 6 bases outside the gene matches. The CDR3 totals 17 residues. The CDR3 sequence is CASSLDLGGRAYNEQFF. The CDR3 DNA reads TGTGCCAGCAGCTTAGATCTAGGCGGGAGGGCCTACAATGAGCAGTTCTTC.

This clonotype was picked up a small number of times. The V gene is TRBV4-3, the J gene TRBJ1-4; 9 bases map to TRBD1. CDR3 length: 16 residues. J was trimmed by 7 bases and V by 4 bases; bases with no gene match: 10. The germline gives CDR1 LGHNA, CDR2 YSLEER. Here the CDR3 reads CASSRQTGGGGEKLFF. Written as DNA, the CDR3 is TGCGCCAGCAGCCGTCAGACAGGGGGAGGGGGTGAAAAACTGTTTTTT.

The rearrangement uses TRBV5-1 and TRBJ2-1; 7 bases agree with TRBD1. V lost 7 bases and J lost 4; bases outside the gene matches: 11. The V gene's germline CDR1 is SGHRS and CDR2 YFSETQ. The CDR3 runs to 15 residues. The CDR3 DNA follows: TGCGCCAGCGGCCTCCGTGGACAGGAATACAATGAGCAGTTCTTC. Its protein product is CASGLRGQEYNEQFF.

This clonotype was seen only a few times. The rearrangement joins TRBV20-1 to TRBJ2-1; the D call may be TRBD1 or TRBD2 (5 bases each). Germline V gene sequence: CDR1 DFQATT, CDR2 SNEGSKA (reference sequence). Trimming took off 3 bases at V and 7 bases at J, with 25 bases between the two ends. The CDR3 runs 17 residues. The CDR3 DNA follows: TGCAGTGCTAGGCCCCTAGAGGGCTTCGAGAAGGGGAATGAGCAGTTCTTC. It translates to CSARPLEGFEKGNEQFF.

This clonotype was observed a few times. V usage is TRBV20-1 and J usage is TRBJ1-5, with D tentatively TRBD1 (5 bases). Per the germline V gene, CDR1 is DFQATT and CDR2 is SNEGSKA (reference sequence). CDR3 length: 18 residues. V shed 2 bases and J shed 0 bases, with 20 bases lying between them. This chain's CDR3 is CSARHYRKSRDSNQPQHF. The CDR3 nucleotides read TGCAGTGCTAGACATTACAGGAAATCCCGGGATAGCAATCAGCCCCAGCATTTT.